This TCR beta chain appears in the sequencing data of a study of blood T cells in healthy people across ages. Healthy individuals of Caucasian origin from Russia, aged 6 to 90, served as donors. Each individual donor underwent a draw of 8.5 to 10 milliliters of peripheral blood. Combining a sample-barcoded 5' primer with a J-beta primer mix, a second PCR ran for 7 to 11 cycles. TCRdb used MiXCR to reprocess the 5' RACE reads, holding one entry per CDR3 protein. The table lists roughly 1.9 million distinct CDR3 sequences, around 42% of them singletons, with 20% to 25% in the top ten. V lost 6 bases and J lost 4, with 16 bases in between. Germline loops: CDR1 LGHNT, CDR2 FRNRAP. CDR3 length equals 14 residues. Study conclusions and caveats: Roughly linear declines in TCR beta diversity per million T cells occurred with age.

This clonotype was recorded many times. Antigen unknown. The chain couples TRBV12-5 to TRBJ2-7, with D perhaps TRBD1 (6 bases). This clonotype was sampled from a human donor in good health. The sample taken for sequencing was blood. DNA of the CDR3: TGTGCTAGTGGCCCAACAGGGAATTCTTACGAGCAGTACTTC. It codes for CASGPTGNSYEQYF.